The 13 T cell receptor beta chains below were found in one sample sequenced in a study of CD8+ T cells in alopecia areata. Treatment noted: oral pan-JAK inhibitor, 5-10 mg twice daily. Reverse transcription of extracted RNA yielded cDNA, which provided the sequencing template. Only in-frame clones appear in the TCRdb table, and some are missing; sequencing was by immunoSEQ multiplex PCR. The repertoire holds about 140,000 clones, with approximately 90% as singletons. Sample: CD8+ T cells sorted from blood, taken at week 4, from a patient treated with tofacitinib. These receptors were collected from a human donor with alopecia areata.

V gene TRBV9 combines with J gene TRBJ2-5; the D is unclear. This CDR3 spans 10 amino acids. Per the germline V gene, CDR1 is SGDLS and CDR2 is YYNGEE. The V end was cut by 3 bases, the J end by 10 bases, with 7 bases between. The CDR3 nucleotides read TGTGCCAGCAGCGGGGATGACCAGTACTTC. This gives the protein CASSGDDQYF.

The rearrangement links TRBV6-1 to TRBJ2-6; D is ambiguous. CDR3 length: 15 amino acids. Germline V gene data show CDR1 as MNHNS and CDR2 as SASEGT. V gave up 3 bases and J gave up 1 base, with 7 bases separating them. The CDR3 region is CASSDDTSGANVLTF. The DNA for the CDR3 is TGTGCCAGCAGTGACGACACTTCTGGGGCCAACGTCCTGACTTTC.

The V call is TRBV30, the J call TRBJ1-5; D is perhaps TRBD1 (5 bases). This CDR3 contains 15 residues. With 3 bases removed from V and 0 bases from J, the gap between germline ends came to 12 bases. The germline V gene has CDR1 GTSNPN and CDR2 SVGIG (reference sequence). CDR3 DNA: TGTGCCTGGAGCGAGGGGTCCTATAGCAATCAGCCCCAGCATTTT. It translates to CAWSEGSYSNQPQHF.

This chain connects TRBV19 to TRBJ2-6; no firm D call. Germline CDR1 LNHDA, CDR2 SQIVND (reference sequence). CDR3 length: 14 residues. V was pared by 4 bases and J by 4 bases, with 8 bases between. CDR3 amino acids: CASSTEPGANVLTF. The CDR3 nucleotides are TGTGCCAGTAGTACGGAACCGGGGGCCAACGTCCTGACTTTC.

J is TRBJ1-5 and V is TRBV6-5; D possibly corresponds to TRBD1 (5 bases). CDR1 is MNHEY, CDR2 SVGAGI, per germline. CDR3 length: 16 amino acids. Trimming cost V 2 bases and J 4 bases, with 15 bases left between them. DNA of the CDR3: TGTGCCAGCAGTTACGGCCCCGATGGGGCTAATCAGCCCCAGCATTTT. This gives the protein CASSYGPDGANQPQHF.

The rearrangement joins TRBV27 to TRBJ2-7, with 10 bases lining up with TRBD2. V shed 3 bases and J 4 bases; nucleotides not matched to a gene: 9. Germline V gene lookup returns CDR1 MNHEY and CDR2 SMNVEV (reference sequence). CDR3 length: 16 residues. CDR3 in amino acids: CASSFTQTSGKYEQYF. Written as DNA, the CDR3 is TGTGCCAGCAGTTTTACCCAAACTAGCGGGAAATACGAGCAGTACTTC.

V is TRBV4-2 and J is TRBJ2-7; 14 bases are shared with TRBD2. Germline assignment: CDR1 LGHNA and CDR2 YNFKEQ. The CDR3 runs 23 residues. Unmatched junction bases numbered 21, after V lost 0 bases and J lost 2 bases. The CDR3 here is CASSQDLLGSGTSGRYRTYEQYF. The CDR3 DNA sequence: TGTGCCAGCAGCCAAGACCTACTCGGCTCCGGGACTAGCGGGAGATATAGGACCTACGAGCAGTACTTC.

This chain links TRBV14 with TRBJ1-1, with D tentatively TRBD1 (5 bases). From germline, CDR1 is SGHDN and CDR2 FVKESK. The V end lost 8 bases, the J end lost 0 bases, and 10 bases lay between the germline ends. The CDR3 runs to 13 residues. Here the CDR3 DNA reads TGTGCCAGCGCTGTAGGGGTGAACACTGAAGCTTTCTTT. This encodes CASAVGVNTEAFF.

The rearrangement uses TRBV7-3 and TRBJ2-3; 10 positions agree with TRBD2. Germline V gene data show CDR1 as SGHTA and CDR2 as FQGTGA. The CDR3 has 16 amino acids. V shed 3 bases and J 4 bases; nucleotides not matched to a gene: 7. The CDR3 DNA reads TGTGCCAGCAGCTTTGGCCTAGCGGGAGTATCAGATACGCAGTATTTT. Amino acid sequence: CASSFGLAGVSDTQYF. The full variable domain, with the rest looked up from reference TRBV7-3 and TRBJ2-3, is GAGVSQTPSNKVTEKGKYVELRCDPISGHTALYWYRQSLGQGPEFLIYFQGTGAADDSGLPNDRFFAVRPEGSVSTLKIQRTERGDSAVYLCASSFGLAGVSDTQYFGPGTRLTVL.

This chain links TRBV9 with TRBJ1-2, with D hard to call. V was pared by 4 bases and J by 8 bases, with 21 bases between. Germline lookup yields CDR1 SGDLS and CDR2 YYNGEE. The length of the CDR3 is 15 residues. CDR3 nucleotides: TGTGCCAGCAGCCCCGAAGGTGGCACGCGAGGCGGCTACACCTTC. It yields the protein CASSPEGGTRGGYTF.

V is TRBV5-4 and J is TRBJ2-7; 8 nucleotides line up with TRBD2. The V and J ends lost 4 bases and 7 bases, in that order; junction bases with no gene match: 7. The CDR3 spans 13 residues. Per germline, CDR1 SGHNT and CDR2 YYREEE (reference sequence). The CDR3: CASSPAAGEEQYF. CDR3 coding DNA: TGTGCCAGCAGCCCGGCAGCGGGGGAAGAGCAGTACTTC.

This clone was observed once. The chain recombines TRBV5-1 with TRBJ1-5, with TRBD1 as a possible D gene (5 bases). Germline CDR1 is SGHRS and CDR2 is YFSETQ. CDR3 length: 15 residues. Between the trimmed V and J ends, which lost 0 bases and 2 bases, there was a span of 9 bases. CDR3 nucleotide sequence: TGCGCCAGCAGCTTGGAGGGGTTTGGCAATCAGCCCCAGCATTTT. It encodes CASSLEGFGNQPQHF.

The CDR3 bases are TGTGCCAGCAGTACCCCTCCGATAAAGACCCAGTACTTC. It translates to CASSTPPIKTQYF. The V gene is TRBV6-5, the J gene TRBJ2-5, with D unresolved. The germline V gene encodes CDR1 MNHEY and CDR2 SVGAGI. The CDR3 is 13 residues long. With 5 bases removed from V and 6 bases from J, the gap between germline ends came to 13 bases.